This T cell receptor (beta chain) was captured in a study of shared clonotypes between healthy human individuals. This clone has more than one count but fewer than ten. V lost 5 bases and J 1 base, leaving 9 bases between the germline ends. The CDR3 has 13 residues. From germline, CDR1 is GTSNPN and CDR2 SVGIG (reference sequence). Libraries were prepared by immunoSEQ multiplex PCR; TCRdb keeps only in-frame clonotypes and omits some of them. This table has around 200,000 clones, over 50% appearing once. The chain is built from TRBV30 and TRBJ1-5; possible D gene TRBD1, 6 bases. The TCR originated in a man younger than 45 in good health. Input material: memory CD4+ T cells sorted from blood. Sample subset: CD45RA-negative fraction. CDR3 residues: CAWRQESNQPQHF. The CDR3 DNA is TGTGCCTGGCGACAGGAGAGCAATCAGCCCCAGCATTTT.